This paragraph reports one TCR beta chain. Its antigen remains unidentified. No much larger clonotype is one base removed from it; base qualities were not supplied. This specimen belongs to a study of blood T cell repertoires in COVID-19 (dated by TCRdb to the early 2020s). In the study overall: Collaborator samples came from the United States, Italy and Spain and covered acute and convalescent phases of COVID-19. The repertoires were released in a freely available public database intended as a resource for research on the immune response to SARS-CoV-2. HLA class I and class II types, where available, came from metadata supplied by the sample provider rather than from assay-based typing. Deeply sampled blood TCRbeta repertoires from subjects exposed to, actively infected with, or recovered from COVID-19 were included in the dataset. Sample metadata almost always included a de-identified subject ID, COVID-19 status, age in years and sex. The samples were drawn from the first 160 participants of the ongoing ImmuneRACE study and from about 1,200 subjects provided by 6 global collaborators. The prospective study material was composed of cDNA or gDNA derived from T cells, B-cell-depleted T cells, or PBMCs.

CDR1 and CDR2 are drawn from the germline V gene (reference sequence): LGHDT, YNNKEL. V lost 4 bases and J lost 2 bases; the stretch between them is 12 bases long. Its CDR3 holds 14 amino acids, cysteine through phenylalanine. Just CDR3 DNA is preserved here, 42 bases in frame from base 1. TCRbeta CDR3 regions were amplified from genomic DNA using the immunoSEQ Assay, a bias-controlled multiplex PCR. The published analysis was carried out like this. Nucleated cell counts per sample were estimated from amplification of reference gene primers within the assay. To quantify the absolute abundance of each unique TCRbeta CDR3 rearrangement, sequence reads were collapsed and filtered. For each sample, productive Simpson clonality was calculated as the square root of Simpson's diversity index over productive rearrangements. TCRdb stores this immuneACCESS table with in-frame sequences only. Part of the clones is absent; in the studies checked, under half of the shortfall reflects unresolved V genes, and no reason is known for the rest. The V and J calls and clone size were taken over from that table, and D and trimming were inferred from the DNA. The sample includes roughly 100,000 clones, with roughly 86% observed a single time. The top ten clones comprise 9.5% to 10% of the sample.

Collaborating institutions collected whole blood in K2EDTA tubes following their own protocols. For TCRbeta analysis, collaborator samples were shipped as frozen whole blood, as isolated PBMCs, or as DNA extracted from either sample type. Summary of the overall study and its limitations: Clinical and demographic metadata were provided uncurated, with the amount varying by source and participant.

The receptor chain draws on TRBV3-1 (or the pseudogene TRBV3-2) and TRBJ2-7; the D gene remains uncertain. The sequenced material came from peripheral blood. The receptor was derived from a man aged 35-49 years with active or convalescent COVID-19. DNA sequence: TGTGCCAGCAGCCCGAGAGTGATCACCTACGAGCAGTACTTC. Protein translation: CASSPRVITYEQYF.